This record concerns one T cell receptor beta chain sequence. The data originate from a study of shared clonotypes between healthy human individuals. The wider study: Donors consisted of two women and a few men between 18 and 49.

Sequencing used immunoSEQ multiplex PCR; TCRdb keeps in-frame clones, though not all of them. This sample has approximately 2.4 million clones, with approximately 95% found just once. V was trimmed by 0 bases and J by 2 bases, leaving 13 bases between them. The CDR3 runs to 16 residues. Germline CDR1 reads LGHNA; CDR2 reads YSLEER. Naive CD45RA+ and memory CD45RA-negative subsets were split from CD4+ cells. The sample comprised naive CD4+ T cells sorted from blood. The subset is: CD45RA+ positively selected. The sequence derives from a man between 18 and 29 years old in good health. The chain combines TRBV4-3 with TRBJ2-5, with D tentatively TRBD1 or TRBD2 (5 bases each). The CDR3, as DNA: TGCGCCAGCAGCCAAGAAATGGGGGTAGGTCAAGAGACCCAGTACTTC. Amino acid sequence: CASSQEMGVGQETQYF.